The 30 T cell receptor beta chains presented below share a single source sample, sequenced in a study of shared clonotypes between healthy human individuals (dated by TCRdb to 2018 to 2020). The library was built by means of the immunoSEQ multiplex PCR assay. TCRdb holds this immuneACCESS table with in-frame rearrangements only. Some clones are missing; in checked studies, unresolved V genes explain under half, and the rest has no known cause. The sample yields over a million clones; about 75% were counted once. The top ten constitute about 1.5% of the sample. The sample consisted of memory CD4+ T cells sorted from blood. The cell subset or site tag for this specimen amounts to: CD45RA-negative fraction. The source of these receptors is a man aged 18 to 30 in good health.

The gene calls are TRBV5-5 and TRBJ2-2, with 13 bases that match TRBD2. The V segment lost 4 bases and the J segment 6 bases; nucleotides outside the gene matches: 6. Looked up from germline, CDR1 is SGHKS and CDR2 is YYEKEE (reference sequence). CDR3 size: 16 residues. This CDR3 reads CASSLRLAGGPGELFF. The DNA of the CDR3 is TGTGCCAGCAGCCTGAGACTAGCGGGAGGTCCCGGGGAGCTGTTTTTT.

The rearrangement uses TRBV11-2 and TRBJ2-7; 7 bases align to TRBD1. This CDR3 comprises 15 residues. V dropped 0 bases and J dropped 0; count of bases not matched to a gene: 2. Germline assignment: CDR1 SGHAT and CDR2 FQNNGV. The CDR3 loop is CASSLEGDSSYEQYF. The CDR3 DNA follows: TGTGCCAGCAGCTTAGAGGGGGACAGCTCCTACGAGCAGTACTTC.

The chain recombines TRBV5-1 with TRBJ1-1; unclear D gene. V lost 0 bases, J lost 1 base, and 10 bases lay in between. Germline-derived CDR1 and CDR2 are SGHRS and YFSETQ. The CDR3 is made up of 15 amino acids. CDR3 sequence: CASSLAVRGNTEAFF. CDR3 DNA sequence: TGCGCCAGCAGCTTGGCTGTCCGGGGGAACACTGAAGCTTTCTTT.

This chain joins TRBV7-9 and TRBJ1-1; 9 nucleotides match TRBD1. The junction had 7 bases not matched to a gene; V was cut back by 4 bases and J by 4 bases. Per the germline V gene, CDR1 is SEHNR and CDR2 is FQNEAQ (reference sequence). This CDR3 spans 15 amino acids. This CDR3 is CASSSPGQGSTEAFF. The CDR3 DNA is TGTGCCAGCAGCTCACCCGGACAGGGGTCCACTGAAGCTTTCTTT. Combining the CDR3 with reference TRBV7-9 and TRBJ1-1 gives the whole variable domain DTGVSQNPRHKITKRGQNVTFRCDPISEHNRLYWYRQTLGQGPEFLTYFQNEAQLEKSRLLSDRFSAERPKGSFSTLEIQRTEQGDSAMYLCASSSPGQGSTEAFFGQGTRLTVV.

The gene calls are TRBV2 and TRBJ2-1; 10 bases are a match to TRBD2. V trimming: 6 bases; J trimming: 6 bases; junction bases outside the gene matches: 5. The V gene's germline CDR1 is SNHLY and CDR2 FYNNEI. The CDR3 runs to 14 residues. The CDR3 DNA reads TGTGCCAGCAGCCTAGCGGGGGCTGCCAATGAGCAGTTCTTC. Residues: CASSLAGAANEQFF.

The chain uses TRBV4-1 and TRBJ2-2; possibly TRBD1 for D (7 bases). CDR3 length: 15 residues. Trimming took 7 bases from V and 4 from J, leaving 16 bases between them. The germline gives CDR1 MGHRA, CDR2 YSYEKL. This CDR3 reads CASTSGGFSTGELFF. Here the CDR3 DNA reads TGCGCCAGCACCTCAGGGGGGTTTAGCACCGGGGAGCTGTTTTTT.

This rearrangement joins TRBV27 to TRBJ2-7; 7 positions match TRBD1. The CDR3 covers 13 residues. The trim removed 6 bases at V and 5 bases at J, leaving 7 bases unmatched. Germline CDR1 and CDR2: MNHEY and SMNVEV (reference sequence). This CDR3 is CASRPTGRHEQYF. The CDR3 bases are TGTGCCAGCAGGCCGACAGGGAGACACGAGCAGTACTTC.

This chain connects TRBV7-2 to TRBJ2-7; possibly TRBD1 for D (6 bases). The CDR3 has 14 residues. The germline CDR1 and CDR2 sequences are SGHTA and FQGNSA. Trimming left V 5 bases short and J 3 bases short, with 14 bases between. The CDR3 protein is CASSRTGSNYEQYF. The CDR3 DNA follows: TGTGCCAGCAGCCGTACAGGGAGTAACTACGAGCAGTACTTC.

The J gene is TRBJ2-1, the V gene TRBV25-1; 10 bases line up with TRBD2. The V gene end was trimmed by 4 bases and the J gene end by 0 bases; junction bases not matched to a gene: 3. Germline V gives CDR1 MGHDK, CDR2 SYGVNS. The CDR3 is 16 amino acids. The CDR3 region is CASSGSSGSSYNEQFF. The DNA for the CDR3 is TGTGCCAGCAGTGGTTCTAGCGGGAGCTCCTACAATGAGCAGTTCTTC.

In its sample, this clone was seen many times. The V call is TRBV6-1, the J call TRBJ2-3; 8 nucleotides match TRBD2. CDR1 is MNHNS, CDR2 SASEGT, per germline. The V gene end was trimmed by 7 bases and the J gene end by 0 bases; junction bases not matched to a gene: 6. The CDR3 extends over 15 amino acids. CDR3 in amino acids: CASTIAGFSTDTQYF. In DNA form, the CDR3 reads TGTGCCAGCACCATAGCGGGGTTTAGCACAGATACGCAGTATTTT.

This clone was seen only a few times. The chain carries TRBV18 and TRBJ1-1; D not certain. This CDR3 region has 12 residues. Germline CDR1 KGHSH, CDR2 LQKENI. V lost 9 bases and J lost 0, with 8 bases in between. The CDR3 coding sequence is TGTGCCAGTTCTAGGGTGAACACTGAAGCTTTCTTT. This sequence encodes CASSRVNTEAFF. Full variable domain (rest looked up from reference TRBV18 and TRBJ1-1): NAGVMQNPRHLVRRRGQEARLRCSPMKGHSHVYWYRQLPEEGLKFMVYLQKENIIDESGMPKERFSAEFPKEGPSILRIQQVVRGDSAAYFCASSRVNTEAFFGQGTRLTVV.

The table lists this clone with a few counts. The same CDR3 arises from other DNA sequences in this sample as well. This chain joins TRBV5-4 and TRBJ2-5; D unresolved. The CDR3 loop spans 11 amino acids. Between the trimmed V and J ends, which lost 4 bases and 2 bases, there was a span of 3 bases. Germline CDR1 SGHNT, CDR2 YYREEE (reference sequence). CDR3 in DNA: TGTGCCAGCAGCCAACAAGAGACCCAGTACTTC. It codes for CASSQQETQYF.

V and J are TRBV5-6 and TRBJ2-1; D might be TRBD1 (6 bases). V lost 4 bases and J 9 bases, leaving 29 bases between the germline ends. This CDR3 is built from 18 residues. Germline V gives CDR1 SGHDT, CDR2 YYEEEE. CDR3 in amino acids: CASSRMGVATPLQGEQFF. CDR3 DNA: TGTGCCAGCAGCCGCATGGGGGTAGCGACACCTTTACAGGGTGAGCAGTTCTTC.

CDR3 nucleotide sequence: TGCGCCAGCAGCCAAGATGTTGGTGGACTAGCGAACGAGCAGTTCTTC. It is translated as CASSQDVGGLANEQFF. This chain connects TRBV4-3 to TRBJ2-1; 9 bases fit TRBD2. This CDR3 has 16 residues. Germline values: CDR1 LGHNA, CDR2 YSLEER. V was pared by 0 bases and J by 10 bases, with 10 bases of the junction left unmatched.

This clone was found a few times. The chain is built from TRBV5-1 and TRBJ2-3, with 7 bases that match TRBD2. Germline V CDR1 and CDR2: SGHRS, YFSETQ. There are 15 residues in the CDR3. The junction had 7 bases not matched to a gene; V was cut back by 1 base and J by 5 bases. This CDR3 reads CASSLLSGEGDTQYF. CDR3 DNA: TGCGCCAGCAGCTTGCTGTCGGGGGAGGGAGATACGCAGTATTTT.

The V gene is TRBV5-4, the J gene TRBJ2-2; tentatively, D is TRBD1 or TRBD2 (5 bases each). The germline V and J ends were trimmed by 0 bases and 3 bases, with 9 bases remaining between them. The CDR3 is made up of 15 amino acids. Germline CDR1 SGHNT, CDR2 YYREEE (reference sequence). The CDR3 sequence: CASSLVRDDTGELFF. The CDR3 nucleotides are TGTGCCAGCAGCTTGGTCAGGGACGACACCGGGGAGCTGTTTTTT.

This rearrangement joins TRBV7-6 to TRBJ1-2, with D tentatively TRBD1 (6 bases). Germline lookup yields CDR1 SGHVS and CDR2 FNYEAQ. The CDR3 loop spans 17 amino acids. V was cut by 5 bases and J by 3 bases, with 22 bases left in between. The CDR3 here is CASSVLLGTPGDYGYTF. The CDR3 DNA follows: TGTGCCAGCAGCGTTCTCCTTGGGACACCCGGAGACTATGGCTACACCTTC.

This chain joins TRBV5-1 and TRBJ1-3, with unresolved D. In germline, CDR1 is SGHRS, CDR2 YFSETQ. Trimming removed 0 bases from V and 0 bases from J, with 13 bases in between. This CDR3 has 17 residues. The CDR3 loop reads CASSLVPGSSSGNTIYF. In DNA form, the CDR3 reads TGCGCCAGCAGCTTGGTCCCCGGCTCCAGCTCTGGAAACACCATATATTTT.

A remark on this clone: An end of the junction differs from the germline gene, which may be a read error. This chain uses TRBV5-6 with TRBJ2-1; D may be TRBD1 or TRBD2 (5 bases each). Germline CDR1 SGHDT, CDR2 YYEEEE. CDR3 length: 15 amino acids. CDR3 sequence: CASRLGVVLANEQFF. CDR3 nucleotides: TGTGCCAGCAGGTTGGGGGTCGTGTTGGCCAATGAGCAGTTCTTC.

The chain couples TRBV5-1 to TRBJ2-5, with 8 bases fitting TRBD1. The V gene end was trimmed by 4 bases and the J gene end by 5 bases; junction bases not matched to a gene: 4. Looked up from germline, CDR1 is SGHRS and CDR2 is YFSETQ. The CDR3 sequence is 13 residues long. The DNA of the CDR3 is TGCGCCAGCAGCCGGACAGGGCTCGAGACCCAGTACTTC. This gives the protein CASSRTGLETQYF.

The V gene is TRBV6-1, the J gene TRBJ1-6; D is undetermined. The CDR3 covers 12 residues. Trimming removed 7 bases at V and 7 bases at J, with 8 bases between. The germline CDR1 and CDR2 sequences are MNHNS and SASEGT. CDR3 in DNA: TGTGCCAGCACCGCAGGAAATTCACCCCTCCACTTT. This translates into CASTAGNSPLHF.

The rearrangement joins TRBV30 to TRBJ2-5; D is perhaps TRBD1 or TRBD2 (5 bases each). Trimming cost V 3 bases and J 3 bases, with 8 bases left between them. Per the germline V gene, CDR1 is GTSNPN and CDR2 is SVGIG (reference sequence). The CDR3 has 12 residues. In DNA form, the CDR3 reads TGTGCCTGGAGCGGGACGAAAGAGACCCAGTACTTC. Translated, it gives CAWSGTKETQYF.

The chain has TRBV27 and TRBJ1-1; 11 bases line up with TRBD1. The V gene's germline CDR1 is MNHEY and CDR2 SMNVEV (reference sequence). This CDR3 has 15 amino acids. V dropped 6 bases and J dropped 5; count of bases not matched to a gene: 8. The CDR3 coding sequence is TGTGCCAGCAGCCGTACGGGACAGGGGGGGACTGAAGCTTTCTTT. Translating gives CASSRTGQGGTEAFF.

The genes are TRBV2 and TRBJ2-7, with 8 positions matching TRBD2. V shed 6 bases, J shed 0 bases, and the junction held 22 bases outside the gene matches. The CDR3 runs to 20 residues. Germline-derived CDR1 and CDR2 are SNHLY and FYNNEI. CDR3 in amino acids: CASRDRVLPLAGGSSYEQYF. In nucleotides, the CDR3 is TGTGCCAGCAGGGACAGAGTTTTGCCGTTGGCGGGGGGAAGCTCCTACGAGCAGTACTTC.

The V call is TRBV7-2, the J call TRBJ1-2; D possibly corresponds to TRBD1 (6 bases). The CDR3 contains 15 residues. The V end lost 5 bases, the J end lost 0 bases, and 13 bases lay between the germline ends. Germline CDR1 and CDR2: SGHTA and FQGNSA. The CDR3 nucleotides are TGTGCCAGCAGCCTTGACAGGAAAACTAACTATGGCTACACCTTC. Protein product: CASSLDRKTNYGYTF. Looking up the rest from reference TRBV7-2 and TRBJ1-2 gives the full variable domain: GAGVSQSPSNKVTEKGKDVELRCDPISGHTALYWYRQSLGQGLEFLIYFQGNSAPDKSGLPSDRFSAERTGGSVSTLTIQRTQQEDSAVYLCASSLDRKTNYGYTFGSGTRLTVV.

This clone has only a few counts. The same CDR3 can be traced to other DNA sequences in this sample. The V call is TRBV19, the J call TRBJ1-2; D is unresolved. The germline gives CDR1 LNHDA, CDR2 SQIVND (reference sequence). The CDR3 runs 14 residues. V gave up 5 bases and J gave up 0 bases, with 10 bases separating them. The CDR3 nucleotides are TGTGCCAGTAGTGACGGTGGAGCTAACTATGGCTACACCTTC. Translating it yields CASSDGGANYGYTF.

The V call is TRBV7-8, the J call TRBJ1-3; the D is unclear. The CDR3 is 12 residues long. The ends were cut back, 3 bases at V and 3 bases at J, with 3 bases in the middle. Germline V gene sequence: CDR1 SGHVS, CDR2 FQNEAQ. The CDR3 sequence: CASSLSGNTIYF. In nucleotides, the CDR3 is TGTGCCAGCAGCTTGAGTGGAAACACCATATATTTT. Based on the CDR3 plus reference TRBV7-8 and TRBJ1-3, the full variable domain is GAGVSQSPRYKVAKRGQDVALRCDPISGHVSLFWYQQALGQGPEFLTYFQNEAQLDKSGLPSDRFFAERPEGSVSTLKIQRTQQEDSAVYLCASSLSGNTIYFGEGSWLTVV.

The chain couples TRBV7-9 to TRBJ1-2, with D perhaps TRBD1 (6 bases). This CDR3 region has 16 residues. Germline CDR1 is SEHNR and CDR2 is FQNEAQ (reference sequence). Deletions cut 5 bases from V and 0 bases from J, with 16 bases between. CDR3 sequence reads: CASSPGVTDSNYGYTF. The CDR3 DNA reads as TGTGCCAGCAGCCCAGGGGTGACAGACTCTAACTATGGCTACACCTTC. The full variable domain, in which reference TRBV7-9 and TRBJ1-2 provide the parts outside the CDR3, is DTGVSQNPRHKITKRGQNVTFRCDPISEHNRLYWYRQTLGQGPEFLTYFQNEAQLEKSRLLSDRFSAERPKGSFSTLEIQRTEQGDSAMYLCASSPGVTDSNYGYTFGSGTRLTVV.

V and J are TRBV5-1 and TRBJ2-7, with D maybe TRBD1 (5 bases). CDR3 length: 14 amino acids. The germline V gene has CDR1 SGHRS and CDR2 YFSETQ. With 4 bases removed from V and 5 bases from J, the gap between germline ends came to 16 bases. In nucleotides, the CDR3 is TGCGCCAGCAGCGATAACCCAGGGCGAGACGAGCAGTACTTC. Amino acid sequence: CASSDNPGRDEQYF.

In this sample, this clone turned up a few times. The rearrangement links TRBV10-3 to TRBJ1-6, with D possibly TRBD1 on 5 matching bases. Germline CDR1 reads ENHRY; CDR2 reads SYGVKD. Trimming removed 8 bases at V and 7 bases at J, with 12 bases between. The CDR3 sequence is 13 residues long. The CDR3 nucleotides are TGTGCCATCCGGGGCGACGGAAATTCACCCCTCCACTTT. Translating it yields CAIRGDGNSPLHF.